A selection of T cell receptor beta chains follows, all from one sample in a study of T cell responses to AZD1222 COVID-19 vaccine. Sequenced by immunoSEQ multiplex PCR; TCRdb stores in-frame clones only, minus some. Found here are around 200,000 clones, roughly 94% of them singletons; the top ten hold about 1.5%. Sequenced material: peripheral blood, taken 28 days after the second AZD1222 dose. These receptors came from an adult who received the AZD1222 COVID-19 vaccine. Both conserved end residues are part of each CDR3. The D gene is left open where the match is weak. Clone sizes are given selectively: once, few, many, or a class where the clone is expanded.

J gene | D gene | V gene | clone size | CDR3 protein | CDR3 DNA
TRBJ1-2 | NA | TRBV5-6 | NA | CASSPRDSRKNYGYTF | TGTGCCAGCAGCCCCCGTGACTCGCGGAAAAACTATGGCTACACCTTC
TRBJ2-1 | TRBD1 | TRBV5-6 | NA | CASSGTGNNEQFF | TGTGCCAGCAGCGGGACAGGTAACAATGAGCAGTTCTTC
TRBJ1-1 | NA | TRBV18 | NA | CASSTFTTENTEAFF | TGTGCCAGCTCAACCTTTACGACTGAGAACACTGAAGCTTTCTTT
TRBJ1-1 | TRBD1 | TRBV6-5 | NA | CASSYLGTGASEAFF | TGTGCCAGCAGTTACCTCGGGACAGGGGCGTCTGAAGCTTTCTTT
TRBJ2-3 | NA | TRBV4-1 | NA | CASSPSGGQGDTQYF | TGCGCCAGCAGCCCTTCCGGGGGGCAAGGAGATACGCAGTATTTT
TRBJ2-1 | NA | TRBV5-6 | NA | CASSLIVRGNEQFF | TGTGCCAGCAGCTTAATCGTGAGGGGCAATGAGCAGTTCTTC
TRBJ1-5 | NA | TRBV2 | NA | CASKGDSNQPQHF | TGTGCCAGCAAAGGGGATAGCAATCAGCCCCAGCATTTT
TRBJ2-5 | TRBD2 | TRBV6-4 | NA | CASSEQAGGSQYF | TGTGCCAGCAGTGAACAGGCCGGGGGGTCCCAGTACTTC
TRBJ2-3 | NA | TRBV7-9 | NA | CASQAGSTDTQYF | TGTGCCAGTCAAGCTGGAAGCACAGATACGCAGTATTTT
TRBJ1-6 | NA | TRBV11-2 | NA | CASSLGPNSPLHF | TGTGCCAGCAGCTTAGGTCCAAATTCACCCCTCCACTTT
TRBJ2-7 | NA | TRBV2 | NA | CASRGVAVNSYEQYF | TGTGCCAGCAGGGGGGTGGCGGTCAACTCCTACGAGCAGTACTTC
TRBJ1-3 | NA | TRBV5-5 | NA | CASSLGPTSGNTIYF | TGTGCCAGCAGCTTGGGGCCAACGTCTGGAAACACCATATATTTT
TRBJ1-2 | NA | TRBV4-1 | NA | CASSRDGDGSTNYGYTF | TGCGCCAGCAGCCGAGACGGGGACGGCAGCACTAACTATGGCTACACCTTC
TRBJ1-4 | NA | TRBV18 | NA | CASSPGAPGPATNEKLFF | TGTGCCAGCTCACCTGGGGCCCCGGGCCCTGCAACTAATGAAAAACTGTTTTTT
TRBJ2-3 | NA | TRBV14 | NA | CASSLPSVPTQYF | TGTGCCAGCAGCCTCCCTAGCGTACCTACGCAGTATTTT
TRBJ1-2 | NA | TRBV28 | NA | CASREGMGYGYTF | TGTGCCAGCAGAGAGGGAATGGGCTATGGCTACACCTTC
TRBJ1-6 | NA | TRBV28 | NA | CASSLDFNSPLHF | TGTGCCAGCAGTTTAGATTTTAATTCACCCCTCCACTTT
TRBJ2-3 | NA | TRBV28 | NA | CASRKQGVDTQYF | TGTGCCAGCAGGAAGCAGGGTGTAGATACGCAGTATTTT
TRBJ1-4 | NA | TRBV6-5 | NA | CASRTGLANEKLFF | TGTGCCAGCAGAACAGGGTTGGCTAATGAAAAACTGTTTTTT
TRBJ2-1 | TRBD2 | TRBV4-3 | NA | CASSPRLAGGSYNEQFF | TGCGCCAGCAGCCCCCGGTTAGCGGGGGGGTCCTACAATGAGCAGTTCTTC
TRBJ1-2 | NA | TRBV27 | NA | CASSLSGRDYGYTF | TGTGCCAGCAGTTTATCGGGCAGGGATTATGGCTACACCTTC
TRBJ1-1 | NA | TRBV18 | NA | CASYARGEPFTEAFF | TGTGCCAGCTATGCCCGGGGAGAACCGTTCACTGAAGCTTTCTTT
TRBJ1-2 | NA | TRBV18 | NA | CASSPRPGGYGYTF | TGTGCCAGCTCACCTCGGCCAGGAGGCTATGGCTACACCTTC
TRBJ1-1 | TRBD1 | TRBV27 | NA | CASSPWGQGIREAFF | TGTGCCAGCAGCCCTTGGGGACAGGGGATAAGGGAAGCTTTCTTT
TRBJ1-2 | NA | TRBV27 | NA | CASSIRDGNYGYTF | TGTGCCAGCAGTATTAGGGACGGTAACTATGGCTACACCTTC
TRBJ1-2 | NA | TRBV12-3/TRBV12-4 | NA | CASSTTVNYGYTF | TGTGCCAGCAGCACGACAGTGAACTATGGCTACACCTTC
TRBJ2-6 | NA | TRBV4-3 | NA | CASSQEPGRANVLTF | TGCGCCAGCAGCCAAGAACCGGGGAGGGCCAACGTCCTGACTTTC
TRBJ2-5 | NA | TRBV30 | NA | CAWSAPAETQYF | TGTGCCTGGAGTGCCCCCGCGGAGACCCAGTACTTC
TRBJ2-7 | TRBD2 | TRBV19 | NA | CASSVQLAGGPFYEQYF | TGTGCCAGTAGTGTCCAACTAGCGGGAGGGCCTTTTTACGAGCAGTACTTC
TRBJ2-1 | NA | TRBV6-2/TRBV6-3 | NA | CASSYFGGRWFF | TGTGCCAGCAGTTATTTTGGGGGCAGGTGGTTCTTC
TRBJ1-3 | NA | TRBV7-2 | once | CASSLFTAGGNTIYF | TGTGCCAGCAGCTTATTCACAGCGGGTGGAAACACCATATATTTT
TRBJ1-3 | TRBD1 | TRBV3-1/TRBV3-2 | NA | CASSQGTGRVSGNTIYF | TGTGCCAGCAGCCAGGGGACAGGGAGAGTCTCTGGAAACACCATATATTTT
TRBJ1-1 | TRBD1 | TRBV3-1/TRBV3-2 | NA | CASSQTGDTEAFF | TGTGCCAGCAGCCAGACAGGGGACACTGAAGCTTTCTTT
TRBJ1-3 | NA | TRBV28 | NA | CASSLRAGVGNTIYF | TGTGCCAGCAGTTTAAGGGCGGGGGTCGGAAACACCATATATTTT
TRBJ2-5 | TRBD1 | TRBV6-5 | NA | CASSYSGQDSRGTQYF | TGTGCCAGCAGTTACTCCGGACAGGACTCCCGCGGGACCCAGTACTTC
TRBJ1-1 | NA | TRBV27 | NA | CASRGEENTEAFF | TGTGCCAGCAGGGGGGAGGAGAACACTGAAGCTTTCTTT
TRBJ2-5 | NA | TRBV25-1 | once | CASSEAGRVPETQYF | TGTGCCAGCAGTGAAGCGGGCAGGGTCCCAGAGACCCAGTACTTC
TRBJ2-1 | TRBD1 | TRBV7-2 | NA | CASSLTGGNSYNEQFF | TGTGCCAGCAGCCTGACAGGGGGCAACTCCTACAATGAGCAGTTCTTC
TRBJ2-3 | NA | TRBV4-3 | NA | CASSQVDGVTDTQYF | TGCGCCAGCAGCCAAGTAGACGGGGTTACAGATACGCAGTATTTT
TRBJ1-1 | NA | TRBV7-2 | NA | CASSRWGVNTEAFF | TGTGCCAGCAGCCGTTGGGGGGTGAACACTGAAGCTTTCTTT
TRBJ1-1 | NA | TRBV2 | NA | CASSEGRPPDLTEAFF | TGTGCCAGCAGTGAGGGAAGGCCCCCGGATTTAACTGAAGCTTTCTTT
TRBJ2-1 | TRBD2 | TRBV18 | once | CASSTMTSGVNNEQFF | TGTGCCAGCTCAACTATGACTAGCGGGGTAAACAATGAGCAGTTCTTC
TRBJ1-1 | NA | TRBV18 | NA | CASSPKSGDYGGTEAFF | TGTGCCAGCTCACCCAAATCAGGAGACTACGGGGGCACTGAAGCTTTCTTT
TRBJ1-1 | TRBD1 | TRBV19 | once | CASSTDAPTGEDTEAFF | TGTGCCAGTAGTACCGATGCCCCGACAGGGGAGGACACTGAAGCTTTCTTT
TRBJ2-7 | TRBD1 | TRBV6-4 | NA | CASSDSVDRGYEQYF | TGTGCCAGCAGTGACTCTGTGGACAGGGGCTACGAGCAGTACTTC
TRBJ2-2 | TRBD1 | TRBV5-1 | NA | CASSLSGGDTGELFF | TGCGCCAGCAGCTTGTCAGGGGGCGACACCGGGGAGCTGTTTTTT
TRBJ2-3 | NA | TRBV6-2/TRBV6-3 | NA | CASSHSETQTDTQYF | TGTGCCAGCAGCCACTCGGAAACACAGACAGATACGCAGTATTTT
TRBJ2-1 | NA | TRBV12-3/TRBV12-4 | NA | CASSFGWEQFF | TGTGCCAGCAGCTTCGGCTGGGAGCAGTTCTTC
TRBJ2-1 | TRBD2 | TRBV15 | NA | CATSSVAGVGNEQFF | TGTGCCACCAGCTCGGTAGCGGGAGTTGGGAATGAGCAGTTCTTC
TRBJ1-5 | NA | TRBV25-1 | NA | CASSESSSKSNQPQHF | TGTGCCAGCAGTGAATCGAGCAGTAAAAGCAATCAGCCCCAGCATTTT
TRBJ2-7 | NA | TRBV12-3/TRBV12-4 | NA | CASSLYNYEQYF | TGTGCCAGCAGTTTATATAACTACGAGCAGTACTTC
TRBJ2-7 | NA | TRBV6-6 | NA | CASSYGFYEQYF | TGTGCCAGCAGTTACGGGTTCTACGAGCAGTACTTC
TRBJ1-1 | TRBD1 | TRBV6-7 | NA | CASSYGMTGGSVNTEAFF | TGTGCCAGCAGTTACGGTATGACAGGGGGGAGTGTGAACACTGAAGCTTTCTTT
TRBJ1-2 | NA | TRBV15 | NA | CATSRDPRTAYGYTF | TGTGCCACCAGCAGAGATCCCCGGACTGCCTATGGCTACACCTTC
TRBJ2-7 | NA | TRBV11-2 | NA | CASSLSLGVEDEQYF | TGTGCCAGCAGCTTGAGTTTGGGAGTCGAGGACGAGCAGTACTTC
TRBJ1-5 | TRBD1 | TRBV28 | NA | CASSLYRTGGDQPQHF | TGTGCCAGCAGTTTGTACCGGACAGGGGGCGATCAGCCCCAGCATTTT
TRBJ1-2 | NA | TRBV6-5 | NA | CASSYGAKHGYTF | TGTGCCAGCAGTTATGGGGCCAAGCATGGCTACACCTTC
TRBJ2-7 | NA | TRBV28 | NA | CASSFGRFGYEQYF | TGTGCCAGCAGTTTTGGTCGTTTTGGGTACGAGCAGTACTTC
TRBJ2-5 | NA | TRBV2 | NA | CASNSGRGQGETQYF | TGTGCCAGCAACTCTGGGAGGGGGCAAGGAGAGACCCAGTACTTC